The next 19 T cell receptor beta chains were all read from a single sample in a study of T cells in Graves' hyperthyroidism and ophthalmopathy. TCR beta CDR3 region amplification was performed from RNA transcripts. First-round RT-PCR with HTBI primers amplified the TCR CDR3 region. Each CDR3 protein is one row after TCRdb ran MiXCR on the multiplex PCR reads. Of a few hundred thousand distinct CDR3 sequences in the sample, more than 20% were seen once. Sequencing input: blood. All receptors derive from a man aged 18-30 years with Graves' hyperthyroidism.

This clonotype has only a few counts. CDR3 sequence: CAWSVSGDSPLHF. For the CDR3, the DNA is TGTGCCTGGAGTGTAAGTGGGGATTCACCCCTCCACTTT. V and J are TRBV30 and TRBJ1-6; D not resolved. Per the germline V gene, CDR1 is GTSNPN and CDR2 is SVGIG (reference sequence). This CDR3 contains 13 residues. Trimming cost V 0 bases and J 8 bases, with 8 bases left between them.

At least ten counts were recorded for this clonotype. V gene TRBV6-5 combines with J gene TRBJ1-1, with D possibly matching TRBD1 (5 bases). The germline V and J ends were trimmed by 4 bases and 5 bases, with 11 bases remaining between them. CDR1 is MNHEY and CDR2 is SVGAGI in the germline V gene. The CDR3 covers 13 residues. CDR3 loop: CASSFSGSTEAFF. CDR3 DNA: TGTGCCAGCAGTTTCTCAGGGAGTACTGAAGCTTTCTTT.

The CDR3 DNA follows: TGTGCCAGCAGTTCTTTAGCGGGGGGGCGATTTGAGACCCAGTACTTC. Protein product: CASSSLAGGRFETQYF. The chain carries TRBV2 and TRBJ2-5; 11 nucleotides line up with TRBD2. Looked up from germline, CDR1 is SNHLY and CDR2 is FYNNEI. CDR3 length equals 16 residues. V shed 5 bases, J shed 5 bases, and the junction held 10 bases outside the gene matches.

This clonotype was seen repeatedly, ten times or more. The chain has TRBV29-1 and TRBJ1-2; D not certain. The length of the CDR3 is 12 residues. Trimming shortened V by 5 bases and J by 3 bases, and 10 bases separated the two germline ends. Germline CDR1 SQVTM, CDR2 ANQGSEA. As DNA, the CDR3 is TGCAGCGTTTGGGGTCAAGACTATGGCTACACCTTC. Encoded protein: CSVWGQDYGYTF.

The sample holds many counts of this clonotype. The chain links TRBV10-3 to TRBJ1-2, with D possibly TRBD1 on 5 matching bases. The CDR3 has 13 residues. Germline assignment: CDR1 ENHRY and CDR2 SYGVKD. V was shortened by 3 bases and J by 8 bases, with 13 bases between the two germline ends. The CDR3 sequence is CAISDTGTPGYTF. DNA of the CDR3: TGTGCCATCAGTGACACAGGAACCCCCGGCTACACCTTC.

This clonotype was found a few times. The chain's CDR3 is CASSSGASGGFQETQYF. The CDR3 nucleotides are TGTGCCAGCAGCTCAGGGGCTAGCGGGGGATTCCAAGAGACCCAGTACTTC. The chain carries TRBV11-2 and TRBJ2-5, with 10 bases aligning to TRBD2. Germline assignment: CDR1 SGHAT and CDR2 FQNNGV. Trimming cost V 4 bases and J 1 base; bases outside gene matches: 9. This CDR3 has 17 residues.

Many counts were recorded for this clonotype. The CDR3 region is CASRWSGGASTGELFF. CDR3 in DNA: TGTGCCAGTAGATGGAGCGGGGGGGCCAGCACCGGGGAGCTGTTTTTT. V and J are TRBV19 and TRBJ2-2; 10 bases agree with TRBD2. Germline V gene sequence: CDR1 LNHDA, CDR2 SQIVND (reference sequence). Unmatched junction bases numbered 8, after V lost 6 bases and J lost 4 bases. There are 16 residues in the CDR3.

There are many counts of this clonotype. CDR3 nucleotide sequence: TGTGCCAGCAGTCCAGACAGGGCCGGGCAGCCCCAGCATTTT. Translating gives CASSPDRAGQPQHF. This chain uses TRBV27 with TRBJ1-5; 7 bases are shared with TRBD1. The V gene's germline CDR1 is MNHEY and CDR2 SMNVEV (reference sequence). Trimming removed 5 bases from V and 7 bases from J; junction bases left unmatched: 8. The CDR3 has 14 amino acids.

This clonotype was detected many times. The chain couples TRBV6-5 to TRBJ2-7; D not resolved. The CDR3 spans 13 residues. V lost 2 bases to trimming and J lost 3 bases, with 8 bases between them. The germline V gene has CDR1 MNHEY and CDR2 SVGAGI. The DNA for the CDR3 is TGTGCCAGCAGTTACCCCGTCAGCTACGAGCAGTACTTC. This gives the protein CASSYPVSYEQYF.

The CDR3 DNA reads TGTGCCACCAAGACAGGGTTGAACACTGAAGCTTTCTTT. As protein: CATKTGLNTEAFF. The chain carries TRBV6-9 and TRBJ1-1, with 7 bases lining up with TRBD1. The CDR3 is 13 amino acids. Germline-derived CDR1 and CDR2 are MNHGY and SVAAGI. Trimming cost V 10 bases and J 0 bases; bases outside gene matches: 5.

The J gene is TRBJ2-2, the V gene TRBV7-8; D unresolved. The CDR3 has 16 residues. In germline, CDR1 is SGHVS, CDR2 FQNEAQ. Trimming pared 5 bases from V and 3 bases from J, leaving 16 bases between. The DNA of the CDR3 is TGTGCCAGCAGCCCGAGTAACAGAAGTTACACCGGGGAGCTGTTTTTT. This gives the protein CASSPSNRSYTGELFF.

The chain links TRBV5-1 to TRBJ2-6, with D possibly being TRBD1 (6 bases). The germline V gene encodes CDR1 SGHRS and CDR2 YFSETQ. CDR3 length equals 17 residues. Trimming left V 4 bases short and J 0 bases short, with 14 bases between. The CDR3 DNA is TGCGCCAGCAGCAGGGGGACACCTATCTCTGGGGCCAACGTCCTGACTTTC. Translated: CASSRGTPISGANVLTF.

This clonotype has at least ten counts. The V and J genes are TRBV12-3 or TRBV12-4 and TRBJ2-5; D unclear. This CDR3 comprises 12 residues. Trimming removed 8 bases at V and 4 bases at J, with 11 bases between. Here the CDR3 reads CASCRMGETQYF. In DNA form, the CDR3 reads TGTGCCAGCTGCCGGATGGGAGAGACCCAGTACTTC.

This clonotype appeared many times. The chain employs TRBV6-5 and TRBJ2-2; TRBD1 is a possible D gene (6 bases). V was clipped by 0 bases and J by 5 bases, with 7 bases between them. Germline V gene lookup returns CDR1 MNHEY and CDR2 SVGAGI. This CDR3 has 14 residues. CDR3 sequence reads: CASSYSRGTGELFF. The CDR3 coding sequence is TGTGCCAGCAGTTACTCGAGGGGGACCGGGGAGCTGTTTTTT.

A few counts support this clonotype. The rearrangement uses TRBV19 and TRBJ1-1; 12 bases map to TRBD1. The junction had 9 bases not matched to a gene; V was cut back by 5 bases and J by 11 bases. The CDR3 length is 14 residues. Germline lookup yields CDR1 LNHDA and CDR2 SQIVND (reference sequence). The CDR3 bases are TGTGCCAGTAGTTTGACGGGACAGGGGGCCGGGGCTTTCTTT. As protein: CASSLTGQGAGAFF.

This clonotype appeared many times. V gene TRBV6-4 combines with J gene TRBJ1-1; tentatively, D is TRBD1 (6 bases). The V end lost 4 bases, the J end lost 5 bases, and 17 bases lay between the germline ends. The CDR3 is 15 residues long. Germline V gene data show CDR1 as MRHNA and CDR2 as SNTAGT. CDR3: CASSGQGPTATEAFF. For the CDR3, the DNA is TGTGCCAGCAGTGGCCAGGGGCCAACAGCTACTGAAGCTTTCTTT.

This clonotype was observed a few times. The chain is built from TRBV19 and TRBJ1-1, with D perhaps matching TRBD1 (6 bases). The length of the CDR3 is 17 residues. Germline loops: CDR1 LNHDA, CDR2 SQIVND (reference sequence). V was shortened by 4 bases and J by 5 bases, with 23 bases between the two germline ends. CDR3 sequence: CASSKRPGQLKETEAFF. CDR3 nucleotide sequence: TGTGCCAGTAGTAAGAGGCCGGGACAACTCAAGGAAACTGAAGCTTTCTTT.

The chain couples TRBV4-1 to TRBJ2-5; the match to TRBD2 covers 7 bases. The CDR3 is 16 amino acids. CDR1 is MGHRA and CDR2 is YSYEKL in the germline V gene. V was clipped by 0 bases and J by 5 bases; unmatched bases: 9. As DNA, the CDR3 is TGCGCCAGCAGCCAAGAGGGAGTCGGGGGGATGGAGACCCAGTACTTC. Protein: CASSQEGVGGMETQYF.

The sample holds a few counts of this clonotype. The genes are TRBV29-1 and TRBJ2-4, with a weak D call TRBD1 (6 bases). Germline values: CDR1 SQVTM, CDR2 ANQGSEA. The CDR3 length is 14 residues. V was pared by 3 bases and J by 2 bases, with 11 bases between. The chain's CDR3 is CSVEQGTTKNIQYF. The CDR3 bases are TGCAGCGTTGAGCAGGGGACAACCAAAAACATTCAGTACTTC.